These 20 T cell receptor beta chains originate from one sample sequenced in a study of T cell changes during pregnancy in multiple sclerosis. Sequencing was performed with immunoSEQ multiplex PCR; in TCRdb, only in-frame clones are kept and a portion is missing. The sample yields fewer than 45,000 clones, 80% to 95% seen once. The sample here was CD8+ T cells from peripheral blood mononuclear cells, taken in the first trimester of pregnancy. These receptors came from a female donor with multiple sclerosis, enrolled in a pregnancy study.

The rearrangement joins TRBV11-3 to TRBJ2-3; 11 nucleotides line up with TRBD1. The germline CDR1 and CDR2 sequences are SGHNT and YENEEA. Germline trimming cut 4 bases from V and 4 bases from J; bases unmatched to any gene: 4. The CDR3 totals 15 residues. The CDR3 loop is CASSSGQGAADTQYF. For the CDR3, the DNA is TGTGCCAGCAGCTCCGGACAGGGGGCCGCAGATACGCAGTATTTT.

This clone was detected once. The V and J genes are TRBV19 and TRBJ2-1; 8 positions match TRBD2. The V and J ends lost 3 bases and 7 bases, in that order; junction bases with no gene match: 5. The CDR3 sequence is 14 residues long. The germline V gene encodes CDR1 LNHDA and CDR2 SQIVND (reference sequence). Written as DNA, the CDR3 is TGTGCCAGTAGTATGCCGGGGGGGATAAATGAGCAGTTCTTC. Translated: CASSMPGGINEQFF.

This clone was recorded once. The chain carries TRBV27 and TRBJ2-7, with TRBD1 matching over 7 bases. V gave up 4 bases and J gave up 7 bases; unmatched junction bases: 4. The CDR3 runs 12 residues. From germline, CDR1 is MNHEY and CDR2 SMNVEV (reference sequence). This chain's CDR3 is CASSSTGAEQYF. In DNA form, the CDR3 reads TGTGCCAGCAGTTCCACAGGGGCAGAGCAGTACTTC.

The rearrangement links TRBV6-5 to TRBJ2-1; TRBD1 matches at 10 bases. The CDR3 is 13 residues long. The V segment lost 4 bases and the J segment 9 bases; nucleotides outside the gene matches: 3. The germline V gene encodes CDR1 MNHEY and CDR2 SVGAGI. The CDR3 DNA follows: TGTGCCAGCAGTTTGGGACAGGGGAGTGAGCAGTTCTTC. This codes for CASSLGQGSEQFF.

The chain carries TRBV11-1 and TRBJ2-1; the D gene is possibly TRBD2 (6 bases). V was trimmed by 5 bases and J by 8 bases, leaving 19 bases between them. This CDR3 contains 15 residues. CDR1 SGHAT and CDR2 FQDESV come from the germline V gene (reference sequence). For the CDR3, the DNA is TGTGCCAGCAGCCTCCCGGGGGTAGACAGAGATGAGCAGTTCTTC. It codes for CASSLPGVDRDEQFF. Full variable domain (remainder filled in from reference TRBV11-1 and TRBJ2-1): EAEVAQSPRYKITEKSQAVAFWCDPISGHATLYWYRQILGQGPELLVQFQDESVVDDSQLPKDRFSAERLKGVDSTLKIQPAELGDSAMYLCASSLPGVDRDEQFFGPGTRLTVL.

This clone appeared a single time. The genes are TRBV7-9 and TRBJ2-1; 8 bases are shared with TRBD2. In germline, CDR1 is SEHNR, CDR2 FQNEAQ (reference sequence). V dropped 4 bases and J dropped 6; count of bases not matched to a gene: 11. The CDR3 spans 16 residues. CDR3 in DNA: TGTGCCAGCAGCTCGGCGAGGACTAGCAGCCTCAATGAGCAGTTCTTC. It yields the protein CASSSARTSSLNEQFF.

This rearrangement joins TRBV27 to TRBJ2-1; 10 bases agree with TRBD2. Looked up from germline, CDR1 is MNHEY and CDR2 is SMNVEV (reference sequence). V was pared by 2 bases and J by 3 bases, with 4 bases of the junction left unmatched. The CDR3 loop spans 16 amino acids. CDR3 protein: CASSLGASGGYNEQFF. For the CDR3, the DNA is TGTGCCAGCAGTTTAGGGGCTAGCGGGGGCTACAATGAGCAGTTCTTC.

The chain has TRBV19 and TRBJ2-1; 7 nucleotides align to TRBD2. CDR1 LNHDA and CDR2 SQIVND come from the germline V gene (reference sequence). With V trimmed by 10 bases and J by 3 bases, 6 bases remained unmatched. The CDR3 totals 13 residues. The CDR3 spells CATERGNYNEQFF. The DNA of the CDR3 is TGTGCCACGGAGCGGGGTAACTACAATGAGCAGTTCTTC.

J is TRBJ2-7 and V is TRBV11-3; D might be TRBD2 (5 bases). This CDR3 comprises 17 residues. Trimming cost V 5 bases and J 0 bases, with 20 bases left between them. Germline V gives CDR1 SGHNT, CDR2 YENEEA. The CDR3 DNA is TGTGCCAGCAGCCCCGGGGATGTTCGAACCGCCTCCTACGAGCAGTACTTC. It is translated as CASSPGDVRTASYEQYF.

The CDR3 DNA is TGTGCCAGCAGCTTAAATCGACACAGCAAGGTCTATGGCTACACCTTC. Translated, it gives CASSLNRHSKVYGYTF. The chain uses TRBV7-8 and TRBJ1-2; D gene uncertain. The V and J ends lost 2 bases and 4 bases respectively, with 17 bases between them. CDR3 length: 16 residues. The V gene's germline CDR1 is SGHVS and CDR2 FQNEAQ.

This clone was recorded a few times. V gene TRBV9 combines with J gene TRBJ2-7; 9 positions agree with TRBD2. The CDR3 contains 14 residues. The V gene end was trimmed by 1 base and the J gene end by 5 bases; junction bases not matched to a gene: 4. Germline-derived CDR1 and CDR2 are SGDLS and YYNGEE. The CDR3 is CASSVTGLAHEQYF. CDR3 nucleotide sequence: TGTGCCAGCAGCGTAACGGGACTAGCCCACGAGCAGTACTTC.

The chain links TRBV4-1 to TRBJ1-2; D perhaps matches TRBD1 (5 bases). The germline V and J ends were trimmed by 0 bases and 5 bases, with 13 bases remaining between them. This CDR3 is 15 amino acids long. Germline CDR1 and CDR2: MGHRA and YSYEKL. Here the CDR3 reads CASSQETLDTYGYTF. The CDR3 DNA sequence: TGCGCCAGCAGCCAAGAAACTTTGGACACTTATGGCTACACCTTC.

The chain employs TRBV27 and TRBJ2-1; D remains ambiguous. This CDR3 is 13 amino acids long. Per the germline V gene, CDR1 is MNHEY and CDR2 is SMNVEV (reference sequence). Between the trimmed V and J ends, which lost 7 bases and 3 bases, there was a span of 10 bases. The CDR3 DNA is TGTGCCAGCACGAGTCTAGACTACAATGAGCAGTTCTTC. Translating gives CASTSLDYNEQFF.

The chain joins TRBV28 to TRBJ1-5, with 8 nucleotides matching TRBD1. Germline values: CDR1 MDHEN, CDR2 SYDVKM. V dropped 4 bases and J dropped 0; count of bases not matched to a gene: 2. This CDR3 region has 15 residues. The CDR3 sequence is CASSWTGSSNQPQHF. CDR3 in DNA: TGTGCCAGCAGTTGGACAGGGAGTAGCAATCAGCCCCAGCATTTT.

The chain couples TRBV19 to TRBJ2-1; the match to TRBD2 covers 9 bases. The CDR3 sequence is 16 residues long. Germline V gene data show CDR1 as LNHDA and CDR2 as SQIVND (reference sequence). J lost 5 bases, V lost 6 bases, and 11 bases had no gene match. The CDR3 nucleotides are TGTGCCAGTAGGTCCCTTGATGCGGGGGGGGACAATGAGCAGTTCTTC. It yields the protein CASRSLDAGGDNEQFF.

The J gene is TRBJ1-1, the V gene TRBV10-3; possibly TRBD1 for D (5 bases). Trimming took off 3 bases at V and 6 bases at J, with 20 bases between the two ends. Germline V gives CDR1 ENHRY, CDR2 SYGVKD. The CDR3 is 16 residues long. The CDR3 spells CAISDRGRGGSAEAFF. CDR3 nucleotides: TGTGCCATCAGTGATCGGGGCCGCGGCGGGAGCGCTGAAGCTTTCTTT.

For the CDR3, the DNA is TGTGCCAGCAGCTTATCGCCGACAGGGGGGCCTGGCCAAGAGACCCAGTACTTC. This translates into CASSLSPTGGPGQETQYF. The J gene is TRBJ2-5, the V gene TRBV5-6; 9 bases are shared with TRBD1. J gave up 1 base and V 2 bases, and 12 bases lay outside the gene matches. Looked up from germline, CDR1 is SGHDT and CDR2 is YYEEEE. CDR3 length equals 18 residues.

This clone was counted a few times. The genes are TRBV19 and TRBJ1-1; D may be TRBD1 (6 bases). Trimming shortened V by 7 bases and J by 1 base, and 16 bases separated the two germline ends. The CDR3 consists of 15 residues. Germline assignment: CDR1 LNHDA and CDR2 SQIVND (reference sequence). Here the CDR3 reads CASTPGGGANTEAFF. In DNA form, the CDR3 reads TGTGCCAGTACTCCCGGAGGGGGGGCGAACACTGAAGCTTTCTTT. The variable domain in full, completed from reference TRBV19 and TRBJ1-1, reads DGGITQSPKYLFRKEGQNVTLSCEQNLNHDAMYWYRQDPGQGLRLIYYSQIVNDFQKGDIAEGYSVSREKKESFPLTVTSAQKNPTAFYLCASTPGGGANTEAFFGQGTRLTVV.

The chain couples TRBV9 to TRBJ2-5, with TRBD1 as a possible D gene (6 bases). Per the germline V gene, CDR1 is SGDLS and CDR2 is YYNGEE. V shed 3 bases and J shed 2 bases, with 11 bases lying between them. CDR3 length equals 14 residues. The CDR3: CASSAGQFQETQYF. DNA of the CDR3: TGTGCCAGCAGCGCTGGACAGTTTCAAGAGACCCAGTACTTC.

The chain combines TRBV7-2 with TRBJ2-1; 8 bases line up with TRBD1. V lost 7 bases, J lost 8 bases, and 10 bases stayed unmatched. CDR1 is SGHTA, CDR2 FQGNSA, per germline. This CDR3 has 14 amino acids. The CDR3 loop reads CASILLDRDHEQFF. The DNA of the CDR3 is TGTGCCAGCATACTGCTGGACAGGGATCATGAGCAGTTCTTC.